This T cell receptor (beta chain) was documented in a study of T cell responses to AZD1222 COVID-19 vaccine. Study overall: The study pooled second doses at about 4 or about 12 weeks. Study-level results: Most donors were white British and more were female, and clonal diversity was possibly underestimated.

Generated by immunoSEQ multiplex PCR, the TCRdb table keeps only in-frame clones and is missing some. The table has roughly 100,000 clones, roughly 88% seen once. Regarding this clone: As yet, its antigen is unknown.

The receptor's source is an adult in good health. Sequencing was performed on peripheral blood, taken on day 0 of AZD1222 vaccination.

DNA for the CDR3: TGTGCCACCAGTGACCTGGGGCAGGGGGACCAGTTCTTC. It translates to CATSDLGQGDQFF. The gene calls are TRBV24-1 and TRBJ2-1, with 7 bases matching TRBD1. Germline V gene lookup returns CDR1 KGHDR and CDR2 SFDVKD. This CDR3 is 13 amino acids long. J was trimmed by 13 bases and V by 4 bases; bases with no gene match: 9.